The 14 T cell receptor beta chains below were found in one sample sequenced in a study of T cell changes during pregnancy in multiple sclerosis (dated by TCRdb to between 2018 and 2021). Receptor amplification or capture employed the immunoSEQ multiplex PCR assay. The source is immuneACCESS, and TCRdb retained only in-frame sequences with V and J called. Part of the clones is not carried over; for the studies checked, unresolved V genes explain less than half of this, and the remainder is unexplained. The sample table contains 35,000 to 55,000 clones; only one count was recorded for over 90% of them. Together, the top ten hold roughly 2.2% of the sample. The sample here was peripheral blood, taken in the third trimester of pregnancy. The receptors shown here come from a female donor with multiple sclerosis, enrolled in a pregnancy study.

This clone was recorded only once. The chain couples TRBV11-2 to TRBJ2-5, with D possibly matching TRBD1 (5 bases). Deletions cut 7 bases from V and 1 base from J, with 10 bases between. This CDR3 comprises 13 residues. CDR1 is SGHAT and CDR2 is FQNNGV in the germline V gene. The CDR3 DNA follows: TGTGCCAGCACCATGACAGTCCAAGAGACCCAGTACTTC. Translation gives CASTMTVQETQYF.

Only a few counts were recorded for this clone. V usage is TRBV19 and J usage is TRBJ1-1; no firm D call. The CDR3 sequence is 16 residues long. Germline V gene lookup returns CDR1 LNHDA and CDR2 SQIVND (reference sequence). Trimming took off 6 bases at V and 0 bases at J, with 17 bases between the two ends. CDR3 amino acids: CASSPLDMAVNTEAFF. CDR3 DNA: TGTGCCAGTAGCCCTTTAGACATGGCCGTGAACACTGAAGCTTTCTTT.

The chain is built from TRBV28 and TRBJ1-5, with 9 bases matching TRBD1. J was trimmed by 7 bases and V by 3 bases; bases with no gene match: 13. CDR1 and CDR2 (germline): MDHEN, SYDVKM. This CDR3 comprises 17 residues. CDR3 sequence (DNA): TGTGCCAGCAGTTTGGGGTTAGCGGGACAGGGAAAACAGCCCCAGCATTTT. This gives the protein CASSLGLAGQGKQPQHF.

The chain joins TRBV7-9 to TRBJ2-3; 13 bases match TRBD2. CDR1 is SEHNR and CDR2 is FQNEAQ in the germline V gene (reference sequence). The CDR3 is 18 residues long. The V and J ends lost 5 bases and 2 bases, in that order; junction bases with no gene match: 10. The CDR3 DNA reads as TGTGCCAGCAGCCCCGGGACTAGCGGGATAAGGCCCACAGATACGCAGTATTTT. It codes for CASSPGTSGIRPTDTQYF.

The chain joins TRBV11-2 to TRBJ2-7; 10 bases are a match to TRBD2. Germline CDR1 is SGHAT and CDR2 is FQNNGV. The CDR3 covers 17 residues. V shed 1 base, J shed 6 bases, and the junction held 12 bases outside the gene matches. The CDR3 nucleotides are TGTGCCAGCAGCTTAGTTGGGGCTAGCGGGAGCGGTTTCGAGCAGTACTTC. Amino acid sequence: CASSLVGASGSGFEQYF.

The J gene is TRBJ1-2, the V gene TRBV15, with a tentative D call TRBD1 (6 bases). The CDR3 consists of 16 residues. CDR1 LNHNV and CDR2 YYDKDF come from the germline V gene (reference sequence). Trimming removed 0 bases at V and 4 bases at J, with 15 bases between. The CDR3: CATSRDSRPDSYGYTF. The CDR3 coding sequence is TGTGCCACCAGCAGAGATTCCCGCCCGGACAGCTATGGCTACACCTTC.

This chain joins TRBV19 and TRBJ1-4; 8 bases align to TRBD1. The germline CDR1 and CDR2 sequences are LNHDA and SQIVND (reference sequence). J gave up 8 bases and V 5 bases, and 7 bases lay outside the gene matches. The CDR3 has 14 residues. The CDR3 DNA reads as TGTGCCAGTAGTCGGGACAGGTGGGACGAAAAACTGTTTTTT. Translation: CASSRDRWDEKLFF. The full variable domain, completed using reference TRBV19 and TRBJ1-4, is DGGITQSPKYLFRKEGQNVTLSCEQNLNHDAMYWYRQDPGQGLRLIYYSQIVNDFQKGDIAEGYSVSREKKESFPLTVTSAQKNPTAFYLCASSRDRWDEKLFFGSGTQLSVL.

The rearrangement uses TRBV15 and TRBJ2-5; 9 positions match TRBD1. Germline assignment: CDR1 LNHNV and CDR2 YYDKDF (reference sequence). Unmatched junction bases numbered 15, after V lost 2 bases and J lost 2 bases. The CDR3 is 19 residues long. The CDR3 coding sequence is TGTGCCACCAGCAGAAGGGACAGGGTTTTCCGGGACCAGCAAGAGACCCAGTACTTC. It translates to CATSRRDRVFRDQQETQYF.

The chain carries TRBV2 and TRBJ2-1; D remains unclear. Germline CDR1 reads SNHLY; CDR2 reads FYNNEI. The CDR3 is 14 amino acids. The V gene lost 8 bases and the J gene lost 9 bases, with 20 bases spanning the gap. This CDR3 reads CASVPWSTSGEQFF. CDR3 sequence (DNA): TGTGCCAGCGTCCCGTGGTCCACCTCGGGTGAGCAGTTCTTC.

The rearrangement links TRBV18 to TRBJ1-1, with 8 bases matching TRBD1. J lost 3 bases, V lost 1 base, and 7 bases had no gene match. The CDR3 has 16 residues. From germline, CDR1 is KGHSH and CDR2 LQKENI. CDR3 amino acids: CASSPLQGARDTEAFF. DNA for the CDR3: TGTGCCAGCTCACCACTGCAGGGGGCGCGGGACACTGAAGCTTTCTTT.

The DNA for the CDR3 is TGTGCCAGCTCATATGAGAACTTGAAGGAAAAACTGTTTTTT. Its translation: CASSYENLKEKLFF. V and J are TRBV18 and TRBJ1-4; no firm D call. Per germline, CDR1 KGHSH and CDR2 LQKENI. The V and J ends lost 5 bases and 8 bases respectively, with 15 bases between them. The CDR3 has 14 residues.

The chain employs TRBV29-1 and TRBJ2-5, with D perhaps TRBD1 (5 bases). Trimming stripped 2 bases from V and 4 bases from J, with 14 bases between. The CDR3 totals 14 residues. CDR1 and CDR2 from the germline V gene are SQVTM and ANQGSEA. The CDR3 is CSVEWVEQGETQYF. Here the CDR3 DNA reads TGCAGCGTTGAATGGGTCGAGCAGGGAGAGACCCAGTACTTC.

A few counts support this clone. V and J are TRBV15 and TRBJ1-4; 7 nucleotides agree with TRBD1. The CDR3 runs 16 residues. V trimming: 1 base; J trimming: 4 bases; junction bases outside the gene matches: 6. The germline V gene encodes CDR1 LNHNV and CDR2 YYDKDF (reference sequence). The DNA of the CDR3 is TGTGCCACCAGCAGAGGACGACAGGGCGGTAATGAAAAACTGTTTTTT. This gives the protein CATSRGRQGGNEKLFF.

The chain couples TRBV28 to TRBJ2-7, with TRBD2 matching over 12 bases. The J segment lost 2 bases and the V segment lost 6 bases, leaving 2 bases of the junction unmatched. The CDR3 has 14 residues. The germline gives CDR1 MDHEN, CDR2 SYDVKM. Written as DNA, the CDR3 is TGTGCCAGCAGGGCTAGCGGGAGGGCCTACGAGCAGTACTTC. Protein product: CASRASGRAYEQYF.